This T cell receptor beta chain was found in a study of blood T cell repertoires in COVID-19. In the study's own analysis: From reference gene primer amplification, estimates of nucleated cell counts were derived. Sequencing used immunoSEQ multiplex PCR; TCRdb keeps in-frame clones, though not all of them. V and J calls plus clone size are reproduced from that table; the DNA served to infer D and trimming. The sample has over 70,000 clones; 75% to 80% are singletons. This CDR3 region has 15 residues. CDR1 MDHEN and CDR2 SYDVKM come from the germline V gene. V shed 5 bases and J 8 bases; nucleotides not matched to a gene: 9.

The chain is built from TRBV28 and TRBJ1-4; 9 nucleotides agree with TRBD1. The sequencing sample was made of peripheral blood. This receptor was taken from an older man with COVID-19, enrolled during active disease. The CDR3 reads CASSLLGQGNEKLFF. The DNA for the CDR3 is TGTGCCAGCAGTCTATTGGGACAGGGTAACGAAAAACTGTTTTTT.